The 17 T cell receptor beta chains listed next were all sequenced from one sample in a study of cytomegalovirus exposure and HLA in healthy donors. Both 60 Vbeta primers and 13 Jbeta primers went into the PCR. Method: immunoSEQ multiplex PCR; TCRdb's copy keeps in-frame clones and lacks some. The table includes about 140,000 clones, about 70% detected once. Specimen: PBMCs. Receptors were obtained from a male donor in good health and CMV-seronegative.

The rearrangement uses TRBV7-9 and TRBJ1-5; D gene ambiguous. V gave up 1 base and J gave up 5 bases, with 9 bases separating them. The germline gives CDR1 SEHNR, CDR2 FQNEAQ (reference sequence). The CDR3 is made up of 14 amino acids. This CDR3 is CASSLGDFDQPQHF. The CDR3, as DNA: TGTGCCAGCAGCTTAGGAGACTTCGATCAGCCCCAGCATTTT.

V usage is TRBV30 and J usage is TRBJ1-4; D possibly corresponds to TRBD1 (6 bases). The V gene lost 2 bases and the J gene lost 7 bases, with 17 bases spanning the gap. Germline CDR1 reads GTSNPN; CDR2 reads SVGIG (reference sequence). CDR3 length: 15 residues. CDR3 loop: CAWSFYTGLGEKLFF. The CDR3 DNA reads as TGTGCCTGGAGTTTCTATACAGGGTTAGGTGAAAAACTGTTTTTT.

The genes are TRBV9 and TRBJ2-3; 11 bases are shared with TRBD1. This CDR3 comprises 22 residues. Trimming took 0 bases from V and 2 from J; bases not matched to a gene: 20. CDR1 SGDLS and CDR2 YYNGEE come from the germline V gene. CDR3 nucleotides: TGTGCCAGCAGCGTAGGAGGAGGCGTTATTTCCCGGGACAGGGGGGACACAGATACGCAGTATTTT. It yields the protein CASSVGGGVISRDRGDTDTQYF.

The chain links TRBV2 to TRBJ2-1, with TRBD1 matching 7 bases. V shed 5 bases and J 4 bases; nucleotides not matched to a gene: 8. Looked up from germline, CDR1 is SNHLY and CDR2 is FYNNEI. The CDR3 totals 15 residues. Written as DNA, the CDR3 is TGTGCCAGCAGTCGGACAGGAGGATCGTACAATGAGCAGTTCTTC. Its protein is CASSRTGGSYNEQFF.

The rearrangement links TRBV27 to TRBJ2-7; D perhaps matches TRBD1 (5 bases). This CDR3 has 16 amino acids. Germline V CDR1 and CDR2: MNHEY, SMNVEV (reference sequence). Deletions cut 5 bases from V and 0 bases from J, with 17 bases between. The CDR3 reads CASSQNPRDPSYEQYF. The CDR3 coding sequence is TGTGCCAGCAGTCAAAACCCCAGGGATCCCTCCTACGAGCAGTACTTC.

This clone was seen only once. Here the CDR3 DNA reads TGTGCTTATCTACGGCAGACAGCGAACACTGAAGCTTTCTTT. The encoded protein is CAYLRQTANTEAFF. The chain joins TRBV30 to TRBJ1-1; D may be TRBD1 (5 bases). Per germline, CDR1 GTSNPN and CDR2 SVGIG (reference sequence). This CDR3 has 14 amino acids.

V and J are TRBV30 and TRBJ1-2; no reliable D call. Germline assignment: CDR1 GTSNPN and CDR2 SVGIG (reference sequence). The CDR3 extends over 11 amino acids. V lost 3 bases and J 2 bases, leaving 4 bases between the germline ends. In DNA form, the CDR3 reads TGTGCCTGGAGGCGAAACTATGGCTACACCTTC. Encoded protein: CAWRRNYGYTF.

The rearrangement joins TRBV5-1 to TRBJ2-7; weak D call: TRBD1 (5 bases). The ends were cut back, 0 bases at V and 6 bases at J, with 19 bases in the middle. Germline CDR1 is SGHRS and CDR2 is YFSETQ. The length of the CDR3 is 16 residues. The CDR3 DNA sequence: TGCGCCAGCAGCTTGGTGGCAGGGTCCCAATTCGTCGAGCAGTACTTC. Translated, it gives CASSLVAGSQFVEQYF. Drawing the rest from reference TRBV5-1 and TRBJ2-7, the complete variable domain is KAGVTQTPRYLIKTRGQQVTLSCSPISGHRSVSWYQQTPGQGLQFLFEYFSETQRNKGNFPGRFSGRQFSNSRSEMNVSTLELGDSALYLCASSLVAGSQFVEQYFGPGTRLTVT.

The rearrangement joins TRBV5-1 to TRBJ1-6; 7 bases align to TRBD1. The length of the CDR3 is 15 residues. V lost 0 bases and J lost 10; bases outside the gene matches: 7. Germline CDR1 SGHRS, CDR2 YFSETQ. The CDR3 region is CASSLADRDRSPLHF. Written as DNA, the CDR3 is TGCGCCAGCAGCTTGGCTGACAGGGATCGATCACCCCTCCACTTT.

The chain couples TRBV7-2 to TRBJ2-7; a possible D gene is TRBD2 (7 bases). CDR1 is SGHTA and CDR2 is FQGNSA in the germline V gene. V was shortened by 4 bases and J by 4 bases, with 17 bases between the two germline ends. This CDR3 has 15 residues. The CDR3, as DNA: TGTGCCAGCAGCTCCTTGGGGGGGCTGGGTTACGAGCAGTACTTC. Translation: CASSSLGGLGYEQYF.

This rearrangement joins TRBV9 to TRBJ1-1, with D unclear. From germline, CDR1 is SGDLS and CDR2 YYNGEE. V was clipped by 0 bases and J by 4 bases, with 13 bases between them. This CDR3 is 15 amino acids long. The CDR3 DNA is TGTGCCAGCAGCGTAGGGTCCCCTGGGAGCACTGAAGCTTTCTTT. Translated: CASSVGSPGSTEAFF.

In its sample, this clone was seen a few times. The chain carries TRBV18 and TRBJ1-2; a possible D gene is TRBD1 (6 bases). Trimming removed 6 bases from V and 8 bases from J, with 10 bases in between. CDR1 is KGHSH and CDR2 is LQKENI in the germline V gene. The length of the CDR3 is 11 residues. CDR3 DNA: TGTGCCAGCTCCTCGACAGGAGGCTACACCTTC. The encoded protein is CASSSTGGYTF.

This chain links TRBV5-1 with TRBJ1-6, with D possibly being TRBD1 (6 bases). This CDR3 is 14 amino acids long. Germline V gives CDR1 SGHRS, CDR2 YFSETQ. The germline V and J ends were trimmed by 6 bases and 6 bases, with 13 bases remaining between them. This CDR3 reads CASNVDRSNSPLHF. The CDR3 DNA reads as TGCGCCAGCAACGTGGACAGATCTAATTCACCCCTCCACTTT.

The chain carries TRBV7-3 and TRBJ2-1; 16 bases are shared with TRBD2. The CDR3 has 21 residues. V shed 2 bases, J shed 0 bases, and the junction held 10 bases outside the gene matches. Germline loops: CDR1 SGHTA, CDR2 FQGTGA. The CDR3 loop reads CASSLRTPGLAGGPSYNEQFF. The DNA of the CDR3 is TGTGCCAGCAGCTTACGGACTCCGGGACTAGCGGGAGGGCCCTCCTACAATGAGCAGTTCTTC.

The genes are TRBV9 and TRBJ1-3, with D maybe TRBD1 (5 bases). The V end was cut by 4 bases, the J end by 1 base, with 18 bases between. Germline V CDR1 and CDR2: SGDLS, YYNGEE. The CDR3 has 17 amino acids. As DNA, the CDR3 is TGTGCCAGCAGCTTTGACGCCCGGGGGGTGTCTGGAAACACCATATATTTT. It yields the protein CASSFDARGVSGNTIYF.

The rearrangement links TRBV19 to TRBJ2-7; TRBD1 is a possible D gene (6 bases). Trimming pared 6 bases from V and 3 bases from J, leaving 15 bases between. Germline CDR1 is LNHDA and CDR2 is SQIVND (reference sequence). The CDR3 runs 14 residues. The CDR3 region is CASSLSGQYYEQYF. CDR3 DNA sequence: TGTGCCAGTAGCCTCTCTGGACAGTACTACGAGCAGTACTTC.

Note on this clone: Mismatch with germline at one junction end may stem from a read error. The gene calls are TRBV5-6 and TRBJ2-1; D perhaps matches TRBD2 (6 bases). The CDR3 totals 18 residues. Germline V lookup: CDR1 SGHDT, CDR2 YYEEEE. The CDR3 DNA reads TGTGCCAGCAGCTCCCCCCACGGATGGGCGGGATCCTACAATGAGCGGTTCTTC. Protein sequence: CASSSPHGWAGSYNERFF.